The 8 T cell receptor beta chains in this list originate from one sample, sequenced in a study of graft-versus-host responses after intestinal transplantation. Using immunoSEQ multiplex PCR, the repertoire was profiled, and TCRdb retains in-frame clones only, with some absent. The repertoire holds around 96,000 clones, with around nine tenths as singletons. Their specific antigens are unknown. Here the sequenced sample was unstimulated CD4+ T cells sorted from spleen or lymph node cells, taken before intestinal transplant. The receptor set was obtained from a human donor who received an intestinal transplant.

The gene calls are TRBV7-2 and TRBJ1-2; 9 nucleotides match TRBD1. Germline CDR1 SGHTA, CDR2 FQGNSA. The J segment lost 3 bases and the V segment lost 5 bases, leaving 7 bases of the junction unmatched. This CDR3 comprises 15 residues. The CDR3 loop reads CASSPGTGQDYGYTF. The DNA of the CDR3 is TGTGCCAGCAGCCCGGGGACAGGGCAAGACTATGGCTACACCTTC.

The table lists this clone with a count of one. The chain employs TRBV10-2 and TRBJ2-7; 8 bases fit TRBD1. V trimming: 6 bases; J trimming: 0 bases; junction bases outside the gene matches: 10. Germline CDR1 reads WSHSY; CDR2 reads SAAADI. The CDR3 is 16 residues long. In nucleotides, the CDR3 is TGCGCCAGCAGCCCTGACAGGGGCGGTGGCTCCTACGAGCAGTACTTC. Translation: CASSPDRGGGSYEQYF.

The V call is TRBV7-8, the J call TRBJ1-1, with 8 bases aligning to TRBD1. Germline-derived CDR1 and CDR2 are SGHVS and FQNEAQ. The junction had 5 bases not matched to a gene; V was cut back by 4 bases and J by 4 bases. The CDR3 totals 14 residues. The CDR3 region has the DNA TGTGCCAGCAGCTCCCAGGGGGCGGGCACTGAAGCTTTCTTT. Translation gives CASSSQGAGTEAFF.

The chain links TRBV4-3 to TRBJ1-2; tentatively, D is TRBD1 (6 bases). The V end was cut by 2 bases, the J end by 2 bases, with 12 bases between. Germline values: CDR1 LGHNA, CDR2 YSLEER. The CDR3 length is 15 residues. CDR3: CASSQWGPNNYGYTF. The CDR3 DNA sequence: TGCGCCAGCAGCCAATGGGGGCCGAACAACTATGGCTACACCTTC.

The chain is built from TRBV6-6 and TRBJ2-7; 8 bases map to TRBD1. Losses at the gene ends were 7 bases for V and 3 bases for J; bases not matched to a gene: 5. The germline V gene encodes CDR1 MNHNY and CDR2 SVGAGI (reference sequence). The CDR3 totals 13 residues. Here the CDR3 reads CASTDRGIYEQYF. CDR3 in DNA: TGTGCCAGCACCGACAGGGGAATCTACGAGCAGTACTTC.

The rearrangement joins TRBV7-3 to TRBJ2-2; D might be TRBD2 (7 bases). The CDR3 loop spans 17 amino acids. With 5 bases removed from V and 5 bases from J, the gap between germline ends came to 21 bases. Looked up from germline, CDR1 is SGHTA and CDR2 is FQGTGA. CDR3 coding DNA: TGTGCCAGCAGCCTAAAATCGGGGGGCTGGGGAACCGGGGAGCTGTTTTTT. It is translated as CASSLKSGGWGTGELFF.

For this clone: The junction does not match germline at one end; this may be a read error. V and J are TRBV6-5 and TRBJ2-7, with 7 bases that match TRBD1. CDR1 is MNHEY and CDR2 is SVGAGI in the germline V gene. CDR3 length: 14 residues. The CDR3 nucleotides are TGTGCCAGCAGCCAAGACCCTACAGGGGAGAGAAAGAACTTC. This sequence encodes CASSQDPTGERKNF.

The rearrangement uses TRBV19 and TRBJ2-1, with 7 bases that match TRBD1. J gave up 8 bases and V 5 bases, and 27 bases lay outside the gene matches. This CDR3 region has 20 residues. Germline loops: CDR1 LNHDA, CDR2 SQIVND (reference sequence). The CDR3, as DNA: TGTGCCAGTAGTTTCACACCGGGACAGCCGGACTCGTTCTTCGGTGATGAGCAGTTCTTC. Translation gives CASSFTPGQPDSFFGDEQFF.